This T cell receptor beta chain is from a study of blood T cells in healthy people across ages. The donors, aged 6 to 90, were healthy Caucasians from Russia. CDR1 is SGHTA, CDR2 FQGNSA, per germline. J lost 8 bases, V lost 5 bases, and 11 bases had no gene match. The CDR3 contains 14 residues. Primed by a sample-barcoded 5' primer and a J-beta primer mix, a second PCR proceeded for about 7 to 12 cycles. TCRdb independently ran MiXCR on the 5' RACE reads; one entry per CDR3 protein. The sample carries 550,000 to 600,000 distinct CDR3 sequences, 45% to 55% recorded once. A note on this clonotype: Its antigen remains unknown.

Study results and limitations: Both naive CD4+ cell counts and diversity were greater in long-lived donors than in aged donors.

Sequencing used blood. The rearrangement uses TRBV7-2 and TRBJ1-2, with 7 bases fitting TRBD1. The sequence came from a man at least 80 years old in good health. The CDR3 coding sequence is TGTGCCAGCAGCCCCCCCGACAGGGACGGAGGCTACACCTTC. Protein sequence: CASSPPDRDGGYTF.